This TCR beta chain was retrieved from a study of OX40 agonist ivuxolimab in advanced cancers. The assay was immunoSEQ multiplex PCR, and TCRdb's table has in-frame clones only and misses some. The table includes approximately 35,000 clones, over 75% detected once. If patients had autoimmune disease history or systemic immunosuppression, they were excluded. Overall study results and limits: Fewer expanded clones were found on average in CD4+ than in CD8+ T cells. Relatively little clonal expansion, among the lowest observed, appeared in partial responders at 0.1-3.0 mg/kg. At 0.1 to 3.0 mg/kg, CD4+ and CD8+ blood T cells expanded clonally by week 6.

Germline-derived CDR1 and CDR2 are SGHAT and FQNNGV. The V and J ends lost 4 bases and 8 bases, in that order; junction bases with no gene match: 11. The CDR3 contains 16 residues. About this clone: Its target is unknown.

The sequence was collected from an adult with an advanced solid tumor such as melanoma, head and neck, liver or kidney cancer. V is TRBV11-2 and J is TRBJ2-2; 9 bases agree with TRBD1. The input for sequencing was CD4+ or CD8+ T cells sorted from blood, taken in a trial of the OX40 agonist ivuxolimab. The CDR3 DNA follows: TGTGCCAGCAGCTCGCGGACGGGACAGGGTACAGGGGAGCTGTTTTTT. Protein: CASSSRTGQGTGELFF.